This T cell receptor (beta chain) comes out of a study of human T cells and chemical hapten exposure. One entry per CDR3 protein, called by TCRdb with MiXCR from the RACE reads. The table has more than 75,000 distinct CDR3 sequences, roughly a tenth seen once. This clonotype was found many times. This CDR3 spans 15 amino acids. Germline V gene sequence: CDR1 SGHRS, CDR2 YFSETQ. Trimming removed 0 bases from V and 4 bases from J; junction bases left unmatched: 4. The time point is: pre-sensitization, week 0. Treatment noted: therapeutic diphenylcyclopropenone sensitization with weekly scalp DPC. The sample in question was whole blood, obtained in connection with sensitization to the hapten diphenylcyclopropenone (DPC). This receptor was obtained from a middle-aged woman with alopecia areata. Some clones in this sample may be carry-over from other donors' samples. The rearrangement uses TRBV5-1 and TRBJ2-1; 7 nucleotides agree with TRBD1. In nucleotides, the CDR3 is TGCGCCAGCAGCTTGGGACAGGGCGGGTACAATGAGCAGTTCTTC. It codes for CASSLGQGGYNEQFF.